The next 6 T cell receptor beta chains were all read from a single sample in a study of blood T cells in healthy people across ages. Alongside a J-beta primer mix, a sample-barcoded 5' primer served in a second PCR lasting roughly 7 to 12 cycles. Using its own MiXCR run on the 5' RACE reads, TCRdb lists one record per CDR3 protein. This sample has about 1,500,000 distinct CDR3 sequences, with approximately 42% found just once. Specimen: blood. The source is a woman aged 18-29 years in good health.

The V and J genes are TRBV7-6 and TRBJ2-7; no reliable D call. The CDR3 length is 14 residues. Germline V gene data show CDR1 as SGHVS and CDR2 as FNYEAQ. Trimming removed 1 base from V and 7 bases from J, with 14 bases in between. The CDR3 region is CASSLEGPGGEQYF. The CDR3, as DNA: TGTGCCAGCAGCTTAGAGGGTCCGGGTGGGGAGCAGTACTTC.

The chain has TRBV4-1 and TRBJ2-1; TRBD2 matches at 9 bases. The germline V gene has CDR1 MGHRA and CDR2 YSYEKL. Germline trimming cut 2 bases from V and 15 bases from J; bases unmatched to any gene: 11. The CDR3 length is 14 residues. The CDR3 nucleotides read TGCGCCAGCAGCCAACCCACGGGCGGGGGGGCCAGGTTCTTC. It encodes CASSQPTGGGARFF.

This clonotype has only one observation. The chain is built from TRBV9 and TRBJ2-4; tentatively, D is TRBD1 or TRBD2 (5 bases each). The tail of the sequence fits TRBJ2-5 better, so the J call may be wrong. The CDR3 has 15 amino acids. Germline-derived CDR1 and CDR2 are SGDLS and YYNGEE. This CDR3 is CASSVGGFGQETQYF. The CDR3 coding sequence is TGTGCCAGCAGCGTAGGGGGGTTTGGCCAAGAGACCCAGTACTTC.

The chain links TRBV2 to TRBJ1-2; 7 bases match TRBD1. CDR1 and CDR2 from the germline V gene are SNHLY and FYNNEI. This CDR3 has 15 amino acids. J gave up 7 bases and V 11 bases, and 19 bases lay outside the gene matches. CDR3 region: CARLTGGRGARGYTF. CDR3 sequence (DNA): TGTGCCCGCCTTACCGGGGGCAGGGGGGCGCGTGGCTACACCTTC. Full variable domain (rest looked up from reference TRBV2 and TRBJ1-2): EPEVTQTPSHQVTQMGQEVILRCVPISNHLYFYWYRQILGQKVEFLVSFYNNEISEKSEIFDDQFSVERPDGSNFTLKIRSTKLEDSAMYFCARLTGGRGARGYTFGSGTRLTVV.

The CDR3 bases are TGTGCCAGCAGCTTAGTTGTCTCTCAAGAGACCCAGTTCTTC. Translating it yields CASSLVVSQETQFF. The chain carries TRBV7-2 and TRBJ2-1; D remains unclear. The V gene lost 1 base and the J gene lost 13 bases, with 17 bases spanning the gap. Germline V gives CDR1 SGHTA, CDR2 FQGNSA. This CDR3 region has 14 residues. Based on the CDR3 plus reference TRBV7-2 and TRBJ2-1, the full variable domain is GAGVSQSPSNKVTEKGKDVELRCDPISGHTALYWYRQSLGQGLEFLIYFQGNSAPDKSGLPSDRFSAERTGGSVSTLTIQRTQQEDSAVYLCASSLVVSQETQFFGPGTRLTVL.

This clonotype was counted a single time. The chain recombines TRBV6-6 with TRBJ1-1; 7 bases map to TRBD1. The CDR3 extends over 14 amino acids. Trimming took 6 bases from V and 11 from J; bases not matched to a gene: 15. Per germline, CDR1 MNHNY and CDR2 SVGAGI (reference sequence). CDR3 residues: CASSPPQDRLGAFF. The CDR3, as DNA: TGTGCCAGCAGCCCGCCTCAGGACAGGCTCGGGGCTTTCTTT.